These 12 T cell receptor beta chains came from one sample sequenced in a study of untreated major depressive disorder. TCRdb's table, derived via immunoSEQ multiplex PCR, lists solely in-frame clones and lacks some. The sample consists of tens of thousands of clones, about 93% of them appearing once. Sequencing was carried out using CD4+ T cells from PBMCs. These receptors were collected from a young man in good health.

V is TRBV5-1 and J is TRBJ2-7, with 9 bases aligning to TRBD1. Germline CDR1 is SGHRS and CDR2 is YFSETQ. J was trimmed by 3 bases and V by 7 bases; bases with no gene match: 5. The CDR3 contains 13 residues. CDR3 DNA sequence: TGCGCCAGCTCCACGGACAGGGGCTACGAGCAGTACTTC. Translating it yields CASSTDRGYEQYF.

CDR3 sequence: CASRLDEKLFF. The CDR3, as DNA: TGTGCCAGCAGGCTAGATGAAAAACTGTTTTTT. V gene TRBV25-1 combines with J gene TRBJ1-4, with D uncertain. Per germline, CDR1 MGHDK and CDR2 SYGVNS. The CDR3 is 11 amino acids. The V end was cut by 6 bases, the J end by 6 bases, with 5 bases between. The full variable domain, rest sourced from reference TRBV25-1 and TRBJ1-4, is EADIYQTPRYLVIGTGKKITLECSQTMGHDKMYWYQQDPGMELHLIHYSYGVNSTEKGDLSSESTVSRIRTEHFPLTLESARPSHTSQYLCASRLDEKLFFGSGTQLSVL.

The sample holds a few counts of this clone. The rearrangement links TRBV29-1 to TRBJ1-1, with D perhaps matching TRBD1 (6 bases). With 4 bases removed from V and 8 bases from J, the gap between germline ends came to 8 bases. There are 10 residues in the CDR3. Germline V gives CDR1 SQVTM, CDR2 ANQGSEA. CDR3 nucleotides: TGCAGCGTTGGTGACAGGGAAGCTTTCTTT. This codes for CSVGDREAFF.

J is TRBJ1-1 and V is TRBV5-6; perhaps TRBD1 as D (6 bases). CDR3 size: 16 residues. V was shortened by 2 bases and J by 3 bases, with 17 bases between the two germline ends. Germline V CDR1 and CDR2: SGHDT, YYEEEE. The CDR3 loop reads CASSFRQAKWDTEAFF. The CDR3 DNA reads TGTGCCAGCAGCTTTCGACAGGCCAAGTGGGACACTGAAGCTTTCTTT.

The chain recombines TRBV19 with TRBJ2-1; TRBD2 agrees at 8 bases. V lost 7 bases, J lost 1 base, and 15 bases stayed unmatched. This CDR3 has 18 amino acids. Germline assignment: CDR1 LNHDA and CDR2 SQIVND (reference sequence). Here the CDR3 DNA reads TGTGCCAGTACCGTCCTTGCCACTAGCGGCCCTTCCTACAATGAGCAGTTCTTC. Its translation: CASTVLATSGPSYNEQFF.

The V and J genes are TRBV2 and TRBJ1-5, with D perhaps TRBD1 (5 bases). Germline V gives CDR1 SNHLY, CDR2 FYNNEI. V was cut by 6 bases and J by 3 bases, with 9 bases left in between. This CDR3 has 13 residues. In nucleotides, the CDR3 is TGTGCCAGCAGGTACGGGACCAATCAGCCCCAGCATTTT. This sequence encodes CASRYGTNQPQHF. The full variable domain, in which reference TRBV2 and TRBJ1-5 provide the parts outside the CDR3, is EPEVTQTPSHQVTQMGQEVILRCVPISNHLYFYWYRQILGQKVEFLVSFYNNEISEKSEIFDDQFSVERPDGSNFTLKIRSTKLEDSAMYFCASRYGTNQPQHFGDGTRLSIL.

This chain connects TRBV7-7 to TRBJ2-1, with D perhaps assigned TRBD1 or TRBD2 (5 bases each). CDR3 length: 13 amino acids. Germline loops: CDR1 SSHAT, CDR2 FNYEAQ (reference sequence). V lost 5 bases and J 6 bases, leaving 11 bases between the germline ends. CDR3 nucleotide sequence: TGTGCCAGCAGCCCAGGTGGGACCAATGAGCAGTTCTTC. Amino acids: CASSPGGTNEQFF.

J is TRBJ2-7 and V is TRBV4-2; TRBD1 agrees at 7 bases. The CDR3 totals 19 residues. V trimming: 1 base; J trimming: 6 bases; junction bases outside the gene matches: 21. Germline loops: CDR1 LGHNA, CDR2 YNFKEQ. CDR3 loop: CASSQGPDRVPEGVSEQYF. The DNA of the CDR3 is TGTGCCAGCAGCCAAGGTCCCGACAGGGTCCCCGAAGGAGTGAGCGAGCAGTACTTC.

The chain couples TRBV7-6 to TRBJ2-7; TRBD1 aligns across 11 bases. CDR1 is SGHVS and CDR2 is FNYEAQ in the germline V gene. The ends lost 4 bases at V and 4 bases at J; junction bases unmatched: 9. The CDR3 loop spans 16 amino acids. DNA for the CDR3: TGTGCCAGCAGCTCTTTGGGCGGGACAGGGGGTTACGAGCAGTACTTC. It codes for CASSSLGGTGGYEQYF.

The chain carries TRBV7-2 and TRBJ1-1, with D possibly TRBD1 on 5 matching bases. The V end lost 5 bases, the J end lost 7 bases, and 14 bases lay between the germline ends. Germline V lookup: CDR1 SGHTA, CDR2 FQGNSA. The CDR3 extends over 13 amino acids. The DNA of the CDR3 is TGTGCCAGCAGCCGAGACTGGGGCTTTGAAGCTTTCTTT. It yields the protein CASSRDWGFEAFF. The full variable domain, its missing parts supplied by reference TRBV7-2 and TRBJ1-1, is GAGVSQSPSNKVTEKGKDVELRCDPISGHTALYWYRQSLGQGLEFLIYFQGNSAPDKSGLPSDRFSAERTGGSVSTLTIQRTQQEDSAVYLCASSRDWGFEAFFGQGTRLTVV.

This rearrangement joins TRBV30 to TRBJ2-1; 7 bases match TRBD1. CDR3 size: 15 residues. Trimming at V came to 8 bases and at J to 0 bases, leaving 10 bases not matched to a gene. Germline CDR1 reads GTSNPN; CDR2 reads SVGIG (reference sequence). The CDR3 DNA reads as TGTGCCGGGGATAGCTCAGGGGGCTCCTACAATGAGCAGTTCTTC. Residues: CAGDSSGGSYNEQFF.

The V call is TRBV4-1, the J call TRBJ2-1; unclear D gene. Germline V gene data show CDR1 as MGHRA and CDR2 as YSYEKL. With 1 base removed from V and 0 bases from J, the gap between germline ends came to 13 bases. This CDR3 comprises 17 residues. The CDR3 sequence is CASSQGSLRSSYNEQFF. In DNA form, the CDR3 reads TGCGCCAGCAGCCAAGGATCACTGCGAAGCTCCTACAATGAGCAGTTCTTC.